This T cell receptor beta chain emerged from a study of cytomegalovirus exposure and HLA in healthy donors. Study-wide points: HLA alleles showed associations with around 15,000 TCR beta sequences in a later analysis, at a 0.05 false discovery rate.

A remark on this clone: Its matching antigen is unknown. At one end the junction does not follow the germline gene, possibly because of a read error.

Germline V lookup: CDR1 MGHRA, CDR2 YSYEKL. The CDR3 is 15 amino acids. It was with 60 Vbeta and 13 Jbeta primers that the PCR ran. Sequencing was performed with immunoSEQ multiplex PCR; in TCRdb, only in-frame clones are kept and a portion is missing. The repertoire holds 150,000 to 200,000 clones, with 70% to 85% as singletons. The specimen sequenced was PBMCs. This receptor was obtained from a woman aged 30 to 39 in good health and CMV-seronegative. This chain links TRBV4-1 with TRBJ1-2, with D hard to call. This CDR3 is CASSQVGSPNYGYPF. The CDR3 DNA follows: TGCGCCAGCAGCCAAGTTGGCAGCCCTAACTATGGCTACCCCTTC.